The 11 T cell receptor beta chains given below trace back to one sample, sequenced in a study of blood T cells in healthy people across ages. Using a J-beta primer mix together with a sample-barcoded 5' primer, a second PCR was run for about 6 to 11 cycles. Via MiXCR, TCRdb re-called the 5' RACE reads, giving one row per CDR3 protein. Among some 730,000 distinct CDR3 sequences listed, approximately 22% were seen once. The sequencing input was blood. All receptors come from a man in his 70s in good health.

This chain links TRBV18 with TRBJ2-7; 9 positions agree with TRBD2. V lost 2 bases to trimming and J lost 0 bases; unmatched junction nucleotides: 2. This CDR3 has 15 residues. Germline V gene sequence: CDR1 KGHSH, CDR2 LQKENI. CDR3 protein: CASSPKRGASYEQYF. Here the CDR3 DNA reads TGTGCCAGCTCACCAAAGCGGGGGGCCTCCTACGAGCAGTACTTC.

J is TRBJ2-2 and V is TRBV18; 9 bases match TRBD1. Germline V gene sequence: CDR1 KGHSH, CDR2 LQKENI. V trimming: 6 bases; J trimming: 4 bases; junction bases outside the gene matches: 6. The CDR3 is 15 amino acids. CDR3 in amino acids: CASSQGQGSTGELFF. In DNA, the CDR3 is TGTGCCAGCTCTCAAGGACAGGGGAGCACCGGGGAGCTGTTTTTT.

This clonotype was detected a few times. The V gene is TRBV10-3, the J gene TRBJ2-3; 8 positions agree with TRBD1. CDR1 is ENHRY, CDR2 SYGVKD, per germline. The CDR3 contains 13 residues. Unmatched junction bases numbered 9, after V lost 10 bases and J lost 6 bases. This chain's CDR3 is CATLTGARDTQYF. The DNA for the CDR3 is TGTGCCACCTTGACAGGGGCCCGGGATACGCAGTATTTT.

This clonotype was observed a handful of times. This chain joins TRBV5-1 and TRBJ1-6; D is unresolved. This CDR3 spans 15 amino acids. Germline-derived CDR1 and CDR2 are SGHRS and YFSETQ. Trimming took off 0 bases at V and 6 bases at J, with 10 bases between the two ends. For the CDR3, the DNA is TGCGCCAGCAGCTTGGAGGGCCCAACTAATTCACCCCTCCACTTT. As protein: CASSLEGPTNSPLHF.

This clonotype was seen a few times. The chain links TRBV21-1 to TRBJ2-5; TRBD2, the table's D call, lacks a check against the DNA. TRBV21-1 is recorded as a pseudogene. This CDR3 spans 14 amino acids. This chain's CDR3 is CASGRGAPQETQYF. The CDR3 nucleotides are TGTGCCAGTGGGCGTGGGGCCCCACAAGAGACCCAGTACTTC.

The chain carries TRBV12-3 or TRBV12-4 and TRBJ2-5; 8 bases agree with TRBD2. The CDR3 covers 14 residues. Trimming took 6 bases from V and 0 from J; bases not matched to a gene: 3. Written as DNA, the CDR3 is TGTGCCAGCAGGAGCGGGAGATACCAAGAGACCCAGTACTTC. Encoded protein: CASRSGRYQETQYF.

This clonotype was observed a handful of times. V usage is TRBV5-1 and J usage is TRBJ2-2, with 14 nucleotides matching TRBD2. Trimming at V came to 4 bases and at J to 6 bases, leaving 11 bases not matched to a gene. The CDR3 spans 18 residues. Germline CDR1 is SGHRS and CDR2 is YFSETQ. CDR3 amino acids: CASSPPGLAGVRAGELFF. The CDR3 DNA follows: TGCGCCAGCAGCCCTCCGGGACTAGCGGGAGTTCGCGCCGGGGAGCTGTTTTTT.

The CDR3 sequence: CASQGQNNYGYTF. DNA for the CDR3: TGTGCCAGCCAGGGACAGAATAACTATGGCTACACCTTC. This sequence joins TRBV12-3 or TRBV12-4 and TRBJ1-2; TRBD1 matches 7 bases. CDR3 length: 13 residues. The J segment lost 1 base and the V segment lost 8 bases, leaving 4 bases of the junction unmatched.

This clonotype was counted between two and nine times. This chain links TRBV7-9 with TRBJ2-7; a weak D match, TRBD2 (5 bases). Trimming shortened V by 3 bases and J by 3 bases, and 12 bases separated the two germline ends. The CDR3 is made up of 14 amino acids. Germline CDR1 is SEHNR and CDR2 is FQNEAQ (reference sequence). This chain's CDR3 is CASSLRESGYEQYF. CDR3 DNA: TGTGCCAGCAGCTTGAGGGAATCGGGCTACGAGCAGTACTTC.

This rearrangement joins TRBV6-5 to TRBJ1-5; possible D gene TRBD1, 6 bases. Germline-derived CDR1 and CDR2 are MNHEY and SVGAGI. V was trimmed by 5 bases and J by 5 bases, leaving 16 bases between them. The CDR3 runs to 15 residues. Written as DNA, the CDR3 is TGTGCCAGCAGTCCCGCAGGGGTCACTCATCAGCCCCAGCATTTT. It yields the protein CASSPAGVTHQPQHF.

The V gene is TRBV11-2, the J gene TRBJ1-6, with 8 bases aligning to TRBD1. The J segment lost 7 bases and the V segment lost 7 bases, leaving 9 bases of the junction unmatched. CDR3 length equals 15 residues. The germline CDR1 and CDR2 sequences are SGHAT and FQNNGV. The CDR3 nucleotides read TGTGCCAGCACCGGACAGGGCGCCCCGAATTCACCCCTCCACTTT. Amino acids: CASTGQGAPNSPLHF.